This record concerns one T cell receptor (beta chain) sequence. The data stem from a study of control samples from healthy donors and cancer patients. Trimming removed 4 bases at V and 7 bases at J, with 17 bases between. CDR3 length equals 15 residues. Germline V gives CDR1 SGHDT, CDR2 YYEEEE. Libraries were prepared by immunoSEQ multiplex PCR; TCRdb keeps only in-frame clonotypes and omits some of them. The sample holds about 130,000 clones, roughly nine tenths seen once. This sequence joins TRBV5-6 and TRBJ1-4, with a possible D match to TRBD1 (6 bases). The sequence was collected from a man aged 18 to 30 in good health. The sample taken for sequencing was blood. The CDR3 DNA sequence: TGTGCCAGCAGCCGCCCCCCCGTAGGGGGTGAAAAACTGTTTTTT. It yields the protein CASSRPPVGGEKLFF.